This TCR beta chain was profiled in a study of T cells in Graves' hyperthyroidism and ophthalmopathy. Study at large: Once the initial diagnosis was made, peripheral blood was obtained before any treatment.

Whole-study findings and limits: Using 13 V-J features, a model discriminated ophthalmopathy from stable hyperthyroidism.

This clonotype has more than one count but fewer than ten. The antigen is not known. Patients affected by ophthalmopathy presented a Clinical Activity Score of at least 3, a NOSPECS grade of at least 4, and disease duration below 3 months. Uncontrolled infection, other autoimmune disease, pregnancy or lactation disqualified patients from enrolment. Regions amplified from RNA transcripts were the TCR beta CDR3 regions. A set of HTBI primers served as the primers for a first-round RT-PCR of the TCR CDR3. One entry per CDR3 protein results from TCRdb running MiXCR on the multiplex PCR reads. The table includes approximately 400,000 distinct CDR3 sequences, roughly 13% detected once. Germline-derived CDR1 and CDR2 are MGHRA and YSYEKL. Trimming cost V 2 bases and J 2 bases, with 19 bases left between them. The CDR3 runs 19 residues.

Sequenced sample: blood. This TCR was recovered from a man in his fifties or sixties with Graves' ophthalmopathy. The chain has TRBV4-1 and TRBJ2-6; D tentatively fits TRBD1 or TRBD2 (5 bases each). The chain's CDR3 is CASSQRRASRDTGANVLTF. CDR3 in DNA: TGCGCCAGCAGCCAACGAAGGGCTAGCAGGGATACTGGGGCCAACGTCCTGACTTTC.